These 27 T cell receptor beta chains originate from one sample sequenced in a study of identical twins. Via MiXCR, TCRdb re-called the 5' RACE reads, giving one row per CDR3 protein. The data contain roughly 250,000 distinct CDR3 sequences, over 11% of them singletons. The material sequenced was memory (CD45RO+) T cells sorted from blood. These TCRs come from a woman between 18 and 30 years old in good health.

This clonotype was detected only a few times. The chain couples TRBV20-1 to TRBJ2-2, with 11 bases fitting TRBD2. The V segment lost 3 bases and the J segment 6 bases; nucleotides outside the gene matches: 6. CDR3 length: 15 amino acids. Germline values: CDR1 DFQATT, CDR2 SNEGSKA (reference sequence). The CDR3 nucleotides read TGCAGTGCTAGTTCCGGACTAGCGGGCGCCGGGGAGCTGTTTTTT. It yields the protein CSASSGLAGAGELFF.

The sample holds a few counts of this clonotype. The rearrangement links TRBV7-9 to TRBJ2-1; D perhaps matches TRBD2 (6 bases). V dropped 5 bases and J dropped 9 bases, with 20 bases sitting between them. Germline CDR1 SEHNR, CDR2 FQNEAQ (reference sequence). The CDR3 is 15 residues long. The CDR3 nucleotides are TGTGCCAGCAGCCCGCTAGGAAGGAGGGGCGGTGAGCAGTTCTTC. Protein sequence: CASSPLGRRGGEQFF.

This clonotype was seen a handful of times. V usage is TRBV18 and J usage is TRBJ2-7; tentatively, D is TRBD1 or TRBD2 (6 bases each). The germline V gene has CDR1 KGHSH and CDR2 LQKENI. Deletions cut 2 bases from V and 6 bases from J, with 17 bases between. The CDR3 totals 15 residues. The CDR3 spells CASSPDGGQLLEQYF. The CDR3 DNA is TGTGCCAGCTCACCAGACGGGGGCCAATTACTCGAGCAGTACTTC.

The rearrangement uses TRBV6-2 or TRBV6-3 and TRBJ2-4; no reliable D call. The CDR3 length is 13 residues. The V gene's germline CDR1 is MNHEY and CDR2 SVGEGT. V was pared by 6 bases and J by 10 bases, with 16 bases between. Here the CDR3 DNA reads TGTGCCAGCAGCTCCACGACCGTGAGAATTCAGTACTTC. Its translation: CASSSTTVRIQYF.

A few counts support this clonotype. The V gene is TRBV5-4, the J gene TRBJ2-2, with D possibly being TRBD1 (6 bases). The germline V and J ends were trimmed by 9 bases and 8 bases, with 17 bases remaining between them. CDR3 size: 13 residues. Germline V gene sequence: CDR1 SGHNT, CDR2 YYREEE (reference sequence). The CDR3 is CATRQDGHGELFF. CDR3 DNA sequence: TGTGCCACCCGACAGGACGGGCATGGGGAGCTGTTTTTT.

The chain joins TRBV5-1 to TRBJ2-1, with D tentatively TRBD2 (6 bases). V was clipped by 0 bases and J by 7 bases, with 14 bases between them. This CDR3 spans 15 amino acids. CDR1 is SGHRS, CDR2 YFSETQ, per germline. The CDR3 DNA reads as TGCGCCAGCAGCTTGGGGGCGGGAAGGACGAATGAGCAGTTCTTC. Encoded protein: CASSLGAGRTNEQFF. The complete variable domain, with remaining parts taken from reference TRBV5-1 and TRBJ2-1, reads KAGVTQTPRYLIKTRGQQVTLSCSPISGHRSVSWYQQTPGQGLQFLFEYFSETQRNKGNFPGRFSGRQFSNSRSEMNVSTLELGDSALYLCASSLGAGRTNEQFFGPGTRLTVL.

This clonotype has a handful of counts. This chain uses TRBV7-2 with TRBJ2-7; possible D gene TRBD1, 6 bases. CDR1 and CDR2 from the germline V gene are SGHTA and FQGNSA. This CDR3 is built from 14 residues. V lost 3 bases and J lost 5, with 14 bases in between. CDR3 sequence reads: CASSLIGQYHEQYF. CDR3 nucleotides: TGTGCCAGCAGCTTGATCGGACAGTACCACGAGCAGTACTTC.

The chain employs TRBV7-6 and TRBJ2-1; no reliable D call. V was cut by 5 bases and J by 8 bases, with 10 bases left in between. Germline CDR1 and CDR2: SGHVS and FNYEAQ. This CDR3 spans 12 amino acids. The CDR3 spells CASSQVQYEQFF. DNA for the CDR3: TGTGCCAGCAGCCAAGTACAGTATGAGCAGTTCTTC. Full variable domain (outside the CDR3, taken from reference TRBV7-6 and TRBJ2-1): GAGVSQSPRYKVTKRGQDVALRCDPISGHVSLYWYRQALGQGPEFLTYFNYEAQQDKSGLPNDRFSAERPEGSISTLTIQRTEQRDSAMYRCASSQVQYEQFFGPGTRLTVL.

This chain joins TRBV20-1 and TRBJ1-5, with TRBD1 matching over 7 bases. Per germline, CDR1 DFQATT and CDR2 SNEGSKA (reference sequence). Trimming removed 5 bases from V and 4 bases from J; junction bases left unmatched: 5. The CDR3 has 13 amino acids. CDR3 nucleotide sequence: TGCAGTGCTCGACAGGGTGCAAATCAGCCCCAGCATTTT. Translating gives CSARQGANQPQHF.

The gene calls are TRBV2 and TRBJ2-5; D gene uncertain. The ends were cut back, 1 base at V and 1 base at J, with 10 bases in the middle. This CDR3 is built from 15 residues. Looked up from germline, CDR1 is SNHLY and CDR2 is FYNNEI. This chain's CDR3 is CASSEEPSSQETQYF. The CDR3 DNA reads TGTGCCAGCAGTGAAGAACCGTCTTCCCAAGAGACCCAGTACTTC.

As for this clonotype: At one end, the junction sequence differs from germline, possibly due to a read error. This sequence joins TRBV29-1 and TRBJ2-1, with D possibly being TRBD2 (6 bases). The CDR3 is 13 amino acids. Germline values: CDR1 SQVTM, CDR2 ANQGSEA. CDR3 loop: CSAKGLPYDEQFF. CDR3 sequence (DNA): TGCAGCGCTAAGGGACTGCCCTACGATGAGCAGTTCTTC.

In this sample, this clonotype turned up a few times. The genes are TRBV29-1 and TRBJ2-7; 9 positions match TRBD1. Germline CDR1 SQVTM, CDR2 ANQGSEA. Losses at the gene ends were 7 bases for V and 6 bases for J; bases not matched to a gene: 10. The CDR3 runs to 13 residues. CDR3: CSAAGTGYGEQYF. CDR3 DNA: TGCAGCGCTGCCGGGACAGGGTATGGCGAGCAGTACTTC.

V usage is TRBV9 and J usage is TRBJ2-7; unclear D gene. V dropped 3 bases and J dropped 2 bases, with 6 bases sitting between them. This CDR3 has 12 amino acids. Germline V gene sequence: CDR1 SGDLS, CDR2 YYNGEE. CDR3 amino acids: CASSGTTYEQYF. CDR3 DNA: TGTGCCAGCAGCGGAACAACCTACGAGCAGTACTTC. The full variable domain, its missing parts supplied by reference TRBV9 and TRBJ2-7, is DSGVTQTPKHLITATGQRVTLRCSPRSGDLSVYWYQQSLDQGLQFLIQYYNGEERAKGNILERFSAQQFPDLHSELNLSSLELGDSALYFCASSGTTYEQYFGPGTRLTVT.

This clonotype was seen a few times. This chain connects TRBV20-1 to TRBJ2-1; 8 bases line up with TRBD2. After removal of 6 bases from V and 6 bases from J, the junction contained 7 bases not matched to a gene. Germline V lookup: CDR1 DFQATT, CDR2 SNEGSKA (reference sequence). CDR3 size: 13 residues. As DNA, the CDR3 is TGCAGTGCAAGTATGGGACTAGGCAATGAGCAGTTCTTC. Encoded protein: CSASMGLGNEQFF.

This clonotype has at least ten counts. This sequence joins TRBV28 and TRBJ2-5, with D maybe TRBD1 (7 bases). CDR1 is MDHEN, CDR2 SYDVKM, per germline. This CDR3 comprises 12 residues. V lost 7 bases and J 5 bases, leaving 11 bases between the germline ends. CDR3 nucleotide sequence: TGTGCCAGCACGTCAGGGGGGGAGACCCAGTACTTC. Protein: CASTSGGETQYF.

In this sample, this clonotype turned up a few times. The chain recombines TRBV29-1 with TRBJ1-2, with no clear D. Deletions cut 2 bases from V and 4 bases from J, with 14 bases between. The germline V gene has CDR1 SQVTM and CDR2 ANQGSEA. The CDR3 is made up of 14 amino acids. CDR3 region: CSVETFGQLYGYTF. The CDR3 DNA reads TGCAGCGTTGAAACTTTTGGGCAGCTCTATGGCTACACCTTC.

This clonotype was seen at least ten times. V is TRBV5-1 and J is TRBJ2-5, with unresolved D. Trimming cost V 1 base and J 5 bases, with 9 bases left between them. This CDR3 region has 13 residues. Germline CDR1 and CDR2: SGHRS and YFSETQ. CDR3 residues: CASSLRARETQYF. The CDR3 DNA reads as TGCGCCAGCAGCTTGAGAGCGAGGGAGACCCAGTACTTC.

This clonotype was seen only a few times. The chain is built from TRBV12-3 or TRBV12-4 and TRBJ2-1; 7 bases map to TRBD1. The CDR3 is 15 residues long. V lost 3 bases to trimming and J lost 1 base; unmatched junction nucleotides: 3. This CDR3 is CASSFSRGSYNEQFF. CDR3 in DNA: TGTGCCAGCAGTTTCAGCAGGGGGTCCTACAATGAGCAGTTCTTC.

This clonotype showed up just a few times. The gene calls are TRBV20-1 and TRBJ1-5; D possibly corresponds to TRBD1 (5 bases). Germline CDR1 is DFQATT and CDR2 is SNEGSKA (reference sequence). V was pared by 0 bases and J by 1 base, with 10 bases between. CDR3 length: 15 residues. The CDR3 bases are TGCAGTGCTAGAGAACCGGGGCCGAGCAATCAGCCCCAGCATTTT. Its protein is CSAREPGPSNQPQHF.

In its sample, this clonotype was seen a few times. The CDR3 region has the DNA TGTGCCAGCAGCGAGAGAATAACCTCTAGCACAGATACGCAGTATTTT. Translation: CASSERITSSTDTQYF. The V and J genes are TRBV11-2 and TRBJ2-3; D gene ambiguous. This CDR3 has 16 amino acids. With 5 bases removed from V and 0 bases from J, the gap between germline ends came to 15 bases. Germline V gene lookup returns CDR1 SGHAT and CDR2 FQNNGV.

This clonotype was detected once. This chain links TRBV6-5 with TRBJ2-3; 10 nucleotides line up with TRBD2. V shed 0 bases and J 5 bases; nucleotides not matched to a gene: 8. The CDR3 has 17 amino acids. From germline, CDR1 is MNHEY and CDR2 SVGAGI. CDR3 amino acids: CASSYSPPSGGRDTQYF. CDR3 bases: TGTGCCAGCAGTTACTCGCCCCCTAGCGGGGGCCGAGATACGCAGTATTTT.

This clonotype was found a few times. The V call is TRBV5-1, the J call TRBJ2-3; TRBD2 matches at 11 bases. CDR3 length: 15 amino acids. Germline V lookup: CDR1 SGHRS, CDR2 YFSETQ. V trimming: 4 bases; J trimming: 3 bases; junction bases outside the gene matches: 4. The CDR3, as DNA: TGCGCCAGCAGCCCGACTAGCGGGAAGACAGATACGCAGTATTTT. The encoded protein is CASSPTSGKTDTQYF.

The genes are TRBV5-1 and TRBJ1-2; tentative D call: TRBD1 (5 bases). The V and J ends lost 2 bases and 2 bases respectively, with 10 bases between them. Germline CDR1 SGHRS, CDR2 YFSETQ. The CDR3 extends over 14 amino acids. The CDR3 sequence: CASSFGGSNYGYTF. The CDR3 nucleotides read TGCGCCAGCAGCTTTGGGGGTAGCAACTATGGCTACACCTTC.

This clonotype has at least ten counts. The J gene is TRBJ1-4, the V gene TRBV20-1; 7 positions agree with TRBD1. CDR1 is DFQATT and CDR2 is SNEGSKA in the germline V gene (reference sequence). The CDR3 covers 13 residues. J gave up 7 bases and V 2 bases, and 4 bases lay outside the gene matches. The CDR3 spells CSARYRGTEKLFF. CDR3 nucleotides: TGCAGTGCTAGATACAGGGGCACTGAAAAACTGTTTTTT.

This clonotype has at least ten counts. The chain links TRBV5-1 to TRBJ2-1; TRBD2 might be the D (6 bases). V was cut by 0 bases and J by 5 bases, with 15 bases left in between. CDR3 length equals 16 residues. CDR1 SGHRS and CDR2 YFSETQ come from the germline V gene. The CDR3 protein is CASSLDEGTYDNEQFF. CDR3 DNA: TGCGCCAGCAGCTTGGATGAAGGGACTTACGACAATGAGCAGTTCTTC.

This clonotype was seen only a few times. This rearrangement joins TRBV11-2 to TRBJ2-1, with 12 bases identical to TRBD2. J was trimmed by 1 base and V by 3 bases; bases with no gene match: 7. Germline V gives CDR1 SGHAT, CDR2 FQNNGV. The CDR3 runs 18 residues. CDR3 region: CASSLGTSGFRSYNEQFF. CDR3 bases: TGTGCCAGCAGCTTGGGGACTAGCGGGTTCCGGTCCTACAATGAGCAGTTCTTC.

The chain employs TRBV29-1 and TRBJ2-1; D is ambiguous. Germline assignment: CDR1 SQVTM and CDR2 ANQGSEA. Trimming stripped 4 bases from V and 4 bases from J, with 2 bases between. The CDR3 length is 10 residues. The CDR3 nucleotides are TGCAGCGTTGGATACAATGAGCAGTTCTTC. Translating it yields CSVGYNEQFF.